This passage covers 3 T cell receptor beta chains from one sample sequenced in a study of tumor and adjacent non-tumor tissue in lung cancer. The library came from three nested PCR rounds adapted from ARM-PCR protocols. Via MiXCR, TCRdb re-called the multiplex PCR reads, giving one row per CDR3 protein. The sample contains approximately 68,000 distinct CDR3 sequences, 75% to 85% of which appear only once. The template was RNA from unsorted bulk tissue. The normal lung tissue was taken more than 3 cm from the tumor edge. The sequencing sample was made of distant non-tumor lung tissue. The receptors were sampled from a man in his 60s with non-small cell lung cancer.

The sample holds many counts of this clonotype. The chain employs TRBV30 and TRBJ2-3; TRBD2 might be the D (5 bases). The V gene lost 5 bases and the J gene lost 5 bases, with 5 bases spanning the gap. CDR1 is GTSNPN and CDR2 is SVGIG in the germline V gene (reference sequence). There are 10 residues in the CDR3. The CDR3 loop reads CAWGRDTQYF. The CDR3 coding sequence is TGTGCCTGGGGGAGAGATACGCAGTATTTT.

This clonotype was seen at least ten times. A much bigger clone sits one base away, suggesting this may be a read error. The J gene is TRBJ2-7, the V gene TRBV29-1; either TRBD1 or TRBD2 may fit D (5 bases each). Germline V gene sequence: CDR1 SQVTM, CDR2 ANQGSEA. With 0 bases removed from V and 2 bases from J, the gap between germline ends came to 14 bases. CDR3 length: 15 residues. CDR3 residues: CSVEDRERGPYEQYF. The CDR3 region has the DNA TGCAGCGTTGAAGATCGGGAAAGGGGCCCCTACGAGCAGTACTTC.

With respect to this clonotype: One end of the junction varies from germline; a read error may be responsible. V usage is TRBV5-4 and J usage is TRBJ2-1; D might be TRBD1 (6 bases). CDR1 is SGHNT, CDR2 YYREEE, per germline (reference sequence). The CDR3 runs to 17 residues. The CDR3 bases are TGTGTCAGCAGCTTGGCCCTTGGGGGCGGCTACGATAATGAGCAGTTCTTC. Protein product: CVSSLALGGGYDNEQFF.